This T cell receptor (beta chain) appears in the sequencing data of a study of control samples from healthy donors and cancer patients. The trim removed 4 bases at V and 8 bases at J, leaving 20 bases unmatched. The CDR3 is made up of 18 amino acids. The germline CDR1 and CDR2 sequences are KGHDR and SFDVKD. Clones were sequenced by immunoSEQ multiplex PCR, and TCRdb holds only the in-frame ones, with some missing. The table has fewer than 200,000 clones, around 88% seen once. The gene calls are TRBV24-1 and TRBJ1-2; TRBD1 matches at 8 bases. The TCR was taken from a woman in her twenties or thirties in good health. The sample was blood. The CDR3 nucleotides read TGTGCCACCAGTGACTCTGGGGGACCTTTTTTGACAGGGGAGGGCTACACCTTC. Translating gives CATSDSGGPFLTGEGYTF.